These 15 T cell receptor beta chains were all obtained from the same sample, sequenced in a study of cytomegalovirus exposure and HLA in healthy donors. The study ran its PCR with 60 Vbeta and 13 Jbeta primers. TCRdb keeps only in-frame clones here, not all; method: immunoSEQ multiplex PCR. The sample totals 90,000 to 130,000 clones. The specimen was PBMCs. The receptors stem from a man in his forties or fifties in good health and CMV-seropositive.

The chain recombines TRBV5-1 with TRBJ2-3; TRBD2 aligns across 15 bases. The CDR3 has 17 residues. V shed 4 bases, J shed 4 bases, and the junction held 7 bases outside the gene matches. Germline V CDR1 and CDR2: SGHRS, YFSETQ. CDR3 nucleotides: TGCGCCAGCAGCCCCGGACTAGCGGGAGGGAGGCCAGATACGCAGTATTTT. This translates into CASSPGLAGGRPDTQYF. Supplemented by reference TRBV5-1 and TRBJ2-3, the full variable domain reads KAGVTQTPRYLIKTRGQQVTLSCSPISGHRSVSWYQQTPGQGLQFLFEYFSETQRNKGNFPGRFSGRQFSNSRSEMNVSTLELGDSALYLCASSPGLAGGRPDTQYFGPGTRLTVL.

The chain links TRBV18 to TRBJ2-6; D might be TRBD2 (5 bases). With 5 bases removed from V and 4 bases from J, the gap between germline ends came to 9 bases. Germline CDR1 reads KGHSH; CDR2 reads LQKENI. The CDR3 has 14 residues. The CDR3 nucleotides are TGTGCCAGCTCAGGGGAGACCGGGGCCAACGTCCTGACTTTC. Protein product: CASSGETGANVLTF.

The rearrangement links TRBV19 to TRBJ2-5, with TRBD2 matching over 8 bases. Germline V CDR1 and CDR2: LNHDA, SQIVND (reference sequence). The length of the CDR3 is 14 residues. V lost 2 bases, J lost 4 bases, and 3 bases stayed unmatched. DNA for the CDR3: TGTGCCAGTAGTATACCGGGAGGGAGAGAGACCCAGTACTTC. It codes for CASSIPGGRETQYF. The full variable domain, rest sourced from reference TRBV19 and TRBJ2-5, is DGGITQSPKYLFRKEGQNVTLSCEQNLNHDAMYWYRQDPGQGLRLIYYSQIVNDFQKGDIAEGYSVSREKKESFPLTVTSAQKNPTAFYLCASSIPGGRETQYFGPGTRLLVL.

The J gene is TRBJ2-7, the V gene TRBV9, with D perhaps TRBD2 (6 bases). Germline-derived CDR1 and CDR2 are SGDLS and YYNGEE. The CDR3 runs 14 residues. The V end was cut by 0 bases, the J end by 5 bases, with 12 bases between. CDR3 loop: CASSVGSSDHEQYF. In DNA, the CDR3 is TGTGCCAGCAGCGTAGGTTCTAGCGACCACGAGCAGTACTTC.

The chain employs TRBV5-1 and TRBJ1-1; possible D gene TRBD1, 6 bases. The CDR3 has 15 amino acids. The V end lost 0 bases, the J end lost 1 base, and 10 bases lay between the germline ends. CDR1 and CDR2 (germline): SGHRS, YFSETQ. The CDR3 loop reads CASSLVGGRNTEAFF. The CDR3 DNA follows: TGCGCCAGCAGCTTGGTAGGGGGAAGGAACACTGAAGCTTTCTTT.

The gene calls are TRBV9 and TRBJ1-3; D not certain. CDR3 length equals 20 residues. Trimming pared 3 bases from V and 0 bases from J, leaving 25 bases between. CDR1 and CDR2 (germline): SGDLS, YYNGEE. CDR3 in amino acids: CASSDGPLSGRVGSGNTIYF. CDR3 sequence (DNA): TGTGCCAGCAGCGACGGGCCTTTGAGTGGGAGGGTCGGCTCTGGAAACACCATATATTTT. Full variable domain (remainder filled in from reference TRBV9 and TRBJ1-3): DSGVTQTPKHLITATGQRVTLRCSPRSGDLSVYWYQQSLDQGLQFLIQYYNGEERAKGNILERFSAQQFPDLHSELNLSSLELGDSALYFCASSDGPLSGRVGSGNTIYFGEGSWLTVV.

The gene calls are TRBV4-2 and TRBJ2-5, with TRBD2 as a possible D gene (6 bases). There are 13 residues in the CDR3. The V end lost 5 bases, the J end lost 4 bases, and 11 bases lay between the germline ends. Germline values: CDR1 LGHNA, CDR2 YNFKEQ. The CDR3 DNA is TGTGCCAGCAGCACCCGGGGAGGAGAGACCCAGTACTTC. Translated, it gives CASSTRGGETQYF.

DNA of the CDR3: TGTGCCAGTAGTAAAGGACTAGCCTACGAGCAGTACTTC. Protein sequence: CASSKGLAYEQYF. This chain joins TRBV19 and TRBJ2-5, with 7 bases matching TRBD2. TRBJ2-7 matches the DNA end more closely, so the J call is doubtful. CDR1 LNHDA and CDR2 SQIVND come from the germline V gene (reference sequence). This CDR3 is 13 amino acids long.

The chain recombines TRBV6-5 with TRBJ2-7; TRBD2 might be the D (5 bases). CDR3 length equals 12 residues. Germline loops: CDR1 MNHEY, CDR2 SVGAGI. Trimming took 11 bases from V and 2 from J, leaving 13 bases between them. The CDR3 DNA reads TGTGCCGGCGGGCAACCCCCCTACGAGCAGTACTTC. Translated: CAGGQPPYEQYF.

The V gene is TRBV19, the J gene TRBJ2-1; D is possibly TRBD1 (5 bases). Germline V gene data show CDR1 as LNHDA and CDR2 as SQIVND (reference sequence). The CDR3 contains 15 residues. V was shortened by 7 bases and J by 0 bases, with 13 bases between the two germline ends. CDR3 loop: CASTLGVSSYNEQFF. The CDR3 coding sequence is TGTGCCAGTACCCTAGGGGTTAGCTCCTACAATGAGCAGTTCTTC.

This CDR3 is CASGEGGAQHF. CDR3 DNA: TGTGCCAGCGGAGAGGGGGGGGCCCAGCATTTT. The chain carries TRBV7-9 and TRBJ1-5, with D possibly matching TRBD1 (6 bases). The V end was cut by 8 bases, the J end by 11 bases, with 13 bases between. Germline-derived CDR1 and CDR2 are SEHNR and FQNEAQ (reference sequence). The CDR3 spans 11 residues.

The V and J genes are TRBV10-3 and TRBJ2-7; D is possibly TRBD2 (6 bases). The CDR3 contains 14 residues. Germline CDR1 ENHRY, CDR2 SYGVKD. The germline V and J ends were trimmed by 9 bases and 0 bases, with 15 bases remaining between them. The CDR3 DNA reads TGTGCCATTGGGGCGGGATTAAGCTCCTACGAGCAGTACTTC. Translating gives CAIGAGLSSYEQYF.

With regard to this clone: The same CDR3 is also encoded by other DNA sequences in this sample. The chain is built from TRBV9 and TRBJ1-2, with TRBD1 as a possible D gene (5 bases). Germline lookup yields CDR1 SGDLS and CDR2 YYNGEE. The CDR3 length is 14 residues. Between the trimmed V and J ends, which lost 3 bases and 2 bases, there was a span of 11 bases. CDR3 nucleotide sequence: TGTGCCAGCAGCGGGAGACAGCCAAACTATGGCTACACCTTC. Protein: CASSGRQPNYGYTF.

The chain employs TRBV7-3 and TRBJ2-1; 11 bases agree with TRBD2. The V segment lost 3 bases and the J segment 7 bases; nucleotides outside the gene matches: 5. Germline CDR1 and CDR2: SGHTA and FQGTGA. The CDR3 is 15 residues long. For the CDR3, the DNA is TGTGCCAGCAGCTTTACTAGCGGGAGCGGGAATGAGCAGTTCTTC. This gives the protein CASSFTSGSGNEQFF.

The chain links TRBV15 to TRBJ2-3; a weak D match, TRBD2 (6 bases). V was cut by 1 base and J by 4 bases, with 9 bases left in between. The CDR3 runs to 14 residues. Germline CDR1 LNHNV, CDR2 YYDKDF (reference sequence). The CDR3 nucleotides read TGTGCCACCAGCAGAGTTTCGGGGGCAGATACGCAGTATTTT. Translated: CATSRVSGADTQYF.